The clone carrying this TCR beta chain was seen once. CDR1 is SGHDT and CDR2 is YYEEEE in the germline V gene. This CDR3 region has 17 residues. The trim removed 0 bases at V and 2 bases at J, leaving 11 bases unmatched. The data stem from a study of blood T cell repertoires in COVID-19. Overall study: PBMCs, B-cell-depleted T cells, or T cells were the source of the cDNA or gDNA that made up the material.

Study processing details: Amplification from reference gene primers served as the basis for estimated nucleated cell counts. Here immunoSEQ multiplex PCR was the method, and the copy in TCRdb shows in-frame clones only, minus some. D and trimming were read from the DNA, whereas the V and J calls and clone size are those reported in that table. The repertoire consists of 200,000 to 300,000 clones, with around 89% occurring once and the leading ten covering 2% to 3%. Enrolled through a virtual design, the participants were between roughly 18 and 90 years of age and came from some 25 US areas. The chain combines TRBV5-6 with TRBJ2-7, with 7 bases that match TRBD1. Sequencing input: PBMCs or T cells enriched from blood (not recorded which). The source of this sequence is a woman between 35 and 50 years old with acute COVID-19. The CDR3: CASSLVLKQGKTYEQYF. The CDR3 DNA reads as TGTGCCAGCAGCTTGGTCCTAAAACAGGGGAAAACCTACGAGCAGTACTTC.